These 25 T cell receptor beta chains were all obtained from the same sample, sequenced in a study of cytomegalovirus exposure and HLA in healthy donors. PCR used 60 Vbeta primers and 13 Jbeta primers. Here immunoSEQ multiplex PCR was the method, and the copy in TCRdb shows in-frame clones only, minus some. The data hold approximately 190,000 clones, with around four fifths observed a single time. Sequencing input: PBMCs. The source of these receptors is a man aged 35-49 years in good health and CMV-seropositive.

The chain couples TRBV6-5 to TRBJ1-6; maybe TRBD1 (6 bases). Deletions cut 6 bases from V and 7 bases from J, with 16 bases between. From germline, CDR1 is MNHEY and CDR2 SVGAGI. CDR3 length: 15 residues. The CDR3, as DNA: TGTGCCAGCAGCCGCCTAGGGGGGGGGAATTCACCCCTCCACTTT. Its protein is CASSRLGGGNSPLHF.

The chain recombines TRBV28 with TRBJ2-3; 7 nucleotides line up with TRBD2. With V trimmed by 4 bases and J by 8 bases, 9 bases remained unmatched. Germline V gene lookup returns CDR1 MDHEN and CDR2 SYDVKM. The CDR3 extends over 14 amino acids. The CDR3 spells CASSYERGRGTQYF. The CDR3 nucleotides are TGTGCCAGCAGTTACGAGCGGGGACGAGGTACGCAGTATTTT.

The genes are TRBV2 and TRBJ2-7; the D gene is possibly TRBD1 (6 bases). The CDR3 is made up of 18 amino acids. V was shortened by 0 bases and J by 0 bases, with 18 bases between the two germline ends. Germline CDR1 SNHLY, CDR2 FYNNEI. In nucleotides, the CDR3 is TGTGCCAGCAGTGAAGCCACTCTTGGGGGCGAAGACTCCTACGAGCAGTACTTC. It specifies CASSEATLGGEDSYEQYF.

The genes are TRBV6-1 and TRBJ1-1; no definite D call. Looked up from germline, CDR1 is MNHNS and CDR2 is SASEGT. CDR3 length: 12 amino acids. V gave up 10 bases and J gave up 3 bases, with 12 bases separating them. CDR3 coding DNA: TGTGCCACAGGAGGGATGTACACTGAAGCTTTCTTT. As protein: CATGGMYTEAFF.

This clone was seen only a few times. The CDR3 reads CASSLGQVEQETQYF. The CDR3 coding sequence is TGCGCCAGCAGCCTCGGACAGGTAGAGCAAGAGACCCAGTACTTC. The V gene is TRBV5-1, the J gene TRBJ2-5, with 7 nucleotides matching TRBD1. The V segment lost 4 bases and the J segment 2 bases; nucleotides outside the gene matches: 8. The CDR3 runs 15 residues. Germline loops: CDR1 SGHRS, CDR2 YFSETQ.

V is TRBV4-1 and J is TRBJ2-7; unclear D gene. V was trimmed by 0 bases and J by 2 bases, leaving 11 bases between them. Germline assignment: CDR1 MGHRA and CDR2 YSYEKL. This CDR3 contains 15 residues. Here the CDR3 reads CASSQDEILAYEQYF. CDR3 coding DNA: TGCGCCAGCAGCCAAGATGAGATCCTTGCCTACGAGCAGTACTTC.

This clone was observed once. The chain links TRBV11-2 to TRBJ1-2; 8 nucleotides agree with TRBD1. Germline CDR1 SGHAT, CDR2 FQNNGV. The CDR3 extends over 14 amino acids. The V and J ends lost 6 bases and 7 bases, in that order; junction bases with no gene match: 10. The CDR3 reads CASSNTGTGLGYTF. The CDR3 nucleotides are TGTGCCAGCAGTAATACTGGGACAGGACTTGGCTACACCTTC.

The chain employs TRBV15 and TRBJ2-2; D may be TRBD2 (5 bases). Trimming stripped 0 bases from V and 4 bases from J, with 15 bases between. This CDR3 contains 17 residues. Per the germline V gene, CDR1 is LNHNV and CDR2 is YYDKDF (reference sequence). The CDR3 DNA reads TGTGCCACCAGCAGAGATAGGGCGCGACTAATCACCGGGGAGCTGTTTTTT. It is translated as CATSRDRARLITGELFF.

The chain recombines TRBV9 with TRBJ2-1; 11 positions agree with TRBD2. The CDR3 loop spans 17 amino acids. The germline gives CDR1 SGDLS, CDR2 YYNGEE. V lost 4 bases, J lost 4 bases, and 10 bases stayed unmatched. The DNA for the CDR3 is TGTGCCAGCAGCTCCACCTTCGGGACTAGCGGATACAATGAGCAGTTCTTC. Amino acid sequence: CASSSTFGTSGYNEQFF.

The V call is TRBV14, the J call TRBJ2-3; D is unresolved. The length of the CDR3 is 12 residues. Germline V gene lookup returns CDR1 SGHDN and CDR2 FVKESK. V gave up 4 bases and J gave up 1 base, with 3 bases separating them. The CDR3 spells CASSPRTDTQYF. In nucleotides, the CDR3 is TGTGCCAGCAGCCCTCGCACAGATACGCAGTATTTT.

The chain is built from TRBV18 and TRBJ1-4; D might be TRBD1 (5 bases). The germline V gene has CDR1 KGHSH and CDR2 LQKENI. There are 14 residues in the CDR3. With 3 bases removed from V and 2 bases from J, the gap between germline ends came to 7 bases. The CDR3 DNA sequence: TGTGCCAGCTCACCCCGACAGACTAATGAAAAACTGTTTTTT. It encodes CASSPRQTNEKLFF.

The V call is TRBV6-5, the J call TRBJ2-7; weak D call: TRBD1 (7 bases). Germline CDR1 is MNHEY and CDR2 is SVGAGI. CDR3 length equals 13 residues. Trimming removed 10 bases at V and 4 bases at J, with 17 bases between. CDR3 loop: CATRGRGVYEQYF. The DNA of the CDR3 is TGTGCCACCAGGGGCAGGGGGGTTTACGAGCAGTACTTC.

This clone was recorded once. The chain joins TRBV19 to TRBJ2-5, with 11 nucleotides matching TRBD2. The DNA end is a closer match to TRBJ2-7, so the J assignment may be wrong. CDR3 length equals 16 residues. Per the germline V gene, CDR1 is LNHDA and CDR2 is SQIVND (reference sequence). CDR3 amino acids: CASSGSSGLAVAEQYF. Written as DNA, the CDR3 is TGTGCCAGTAGTGGCTCTTCGGGACTAGCGGTTGCCGAGCAGTACTTC.

The chain employs TRBV25-1 and TRBJ2-2; 10 bases match TRBD2. V was clipped by 4 bases and J by 6 bases; unmatched bases: 8. This CDR3 has 16 amino acids. Germline V gene data show CDR1 as MGHDK and CDR2 as SYGVNS. CDR3 sequence: CASSAPSGRASGELFF. CDR3 sequence (DNA): TGTGCCAGCAGTGCCCCCAGCGGGAGGGCCTCCGGGGAGCTGTTTTTT.

This clone showed up just once. This chain uses TRBV7-2 with TRBJ2-7; maybe TRBD1 (5 bases). CDR1 and CDR2 from the germline V gene are SGHTA and FQGNSA. V was clipped by 1 base and J by 0 bases, with 10 bases between them. This CDR3 is 15 amino acids long. The CDR3 coding sequence is TGTGCCAGCAGCTTAGATTACAGGAGCTCCTACGAGCAGTACTTC. Protein: CASSLDYRSSYEQYF. Filled out from reference TRBV7-2 and TRBJ2-7, the complete variable domain reads GAGVSQSPSNKVTEKGKDVELRCDPISGHTALYWYRQSLGQGLEFLIYFQGNSAPDKSGLPSDRFSAERTGGSVSTLTIQRTQQEDSAVYLCASSLDYRSSYEQYFGPGTRLTVT.

This sequence joins TRBV14 and TRBJ2-3, with TRBD1 matching over 8 bases. Germline V gene lookup returns CDR1 SGHDN and CDR2 FVKESK. This CDR3 region has 15 residues. V was clipped by 6 bases and J by 2 bases; unmatched bases: 7. DNA of the CDR3: TGTGCCAGCAGTCCCAGGGGGCTTTACACAGATACGCAGTATTTT. As protein: CASSPRGLYTDTQYF.

The J gene is TRBJ2-3, the V gene TRBV5-1; 8 positions match TRBD2. This CDR3 region has 16 residues. Losses at the gene ends were 0 bases for V and 1 base for J; bases not matched to a gene: 4. From germline, CDR1 is SGHRS and CDR2 YFSETQ. CDR3 protein: CASSLESGRGTDTQYF. As DNA, the CDR3 is TGCGCCAGCAGCTTGGAATCCGGGAGGGGCACAGATACGCAGTATTTT.

The chain employs TRBV5-1 and TRBJ2-3; 13 nucleotides line up with TRBD2. After removal of 8 bases from V and 1 base from J, the junction contained 7 bases not matched to a gene. From germline, CDR1 is SGHRS and CDR2 YFSETQ. This CDR3 contains 16 residues. The CDR3 is CASSTSGRSGTDTQYF. As DNA, the CDR3 is TGCGCCAGTTCGACTAGCGGGAGGAGTGGCACAGATACGCAGTATTTT.

This clone has more than one count but fewer than ten. This rearrangement joins TRBV5-1 to TRBJ1-2, with D unresolved. The CDR3 runs 12 residues. The V gene's germline CDR1 is SGHRS and CDR2 YFSETQ. Trimming pared 4 bases from V and 4 bases from J, leaving 8 bases between. The CDR3 reads CASSLDFYGYTF. DNA of the CDR3: TGCGCCAGCAGCCTCGACTTCTATGGCTACACCTTC. Complete variable domain (other parts from reference TRBV5-1 and TRBJ1-2): KAGVTQTPRYLIKTRGQQVTLSCSPISGHRSVSWYQQTPGQGLQFLFEYFSETQRNKGNFPGRFSGRQFSNSRSEMNVSTLELGDSALYLCASSLDFYGYTFGSGTRLTVV.

This rearrangement joins TRBV14 to TRBJ1-2; D is ambiguous. V was clipped by 0 bases and J by 4 bases, with 15 bases between them. This CDR3 spans 16 amino acids. Germline V gene lookup returns CDR1 SGHDN and CDR2 FVKESK. This chain's CDR3 is CASSQDQRKFSYGYTF. The DNA of the CDR3 is TGTGCCAGCAGCCAAGATCAGAGGAAGTTTAGCTATGGCTACACCTTC.

This chain uses TRBV30 with TRBJ2-5; 10 positions match TRBD2. Germline assignment: CDR1 GTSNPN and CDR2 SVGIG (reference sequence). CDR3 length equals 13 residues. With 4 bases clipped from V and 5 bases from J, the junction kept 4 bases outside the gene matches. Here the CDR3 DNA reads TGTGCCTGGAACCCGACTAGCGGGGAGACCCAGTACTTC. As protein: CAWNPTSGETQYF.

The chain carries TRBV9 and TRBJ2-3, with TRBD2 identical over 7 bases. CDR3 size: 17 residues. Germline V CDR1 and CDR2: SGDLS, YYNGEE. J lost 2 bases, V lost 2 bases, and 11 bases had no gene match. The CDR3 bases are TGTGCCAGCAGCGTTTCTGGAGCGGGAATCCCCACAGATACGCAGTATTTT. Amino acids: CASSVSGAGIPTDTQYF.

V is TRBV18 and J is TRBJ1-5, with 8 bases fitting TRBD1. This CDR3 has 15 residues. Germline values: CDR1 KGHSH, CDR2 LQKENI. J gave up 6 bases and V 8 bases, and 12 bases lay outside the gene matches. The CDR3 DNA reads TGTGCCAGCACAGCAGGGGGCAAAGTGAGTCAGCCCCAGCATTTT. This sequence encodes CASTAGGKVSQPQHF.

This chain links TRBV21-1 with TRBJ2-7; the table's TRBD2 call for D was not verified on the DNA. TRBV21-1 is labeled a pseudogene. The length of the CDR3 is 17 residues. CDR3 nucleotide sequence: TGTGCCAGCAGCAAAGGGGGGGTAGCGGGAGAGGGAAACGAGCAGTACTTC. It encodes CASSKGGVAGEGNEQYF.

The gene calls are TRBV5-1 and TRBJ2-1; 11 nucleotides agree with TRBD2. CDR1 is SGHRS and CDR2 is YFSETQ in the germline V gene. V shed 5 bases, J shed 8 bases, and the junction held 6 bases outside the gene matches. The CDR3 contains 14 residues. This chain's CDR3 is CASRTTSGTHEQFF. The CDR3 bases are TGCGCCAGCAGGACGACTAGCGGGACCCATGAGCAGTTCTTC.